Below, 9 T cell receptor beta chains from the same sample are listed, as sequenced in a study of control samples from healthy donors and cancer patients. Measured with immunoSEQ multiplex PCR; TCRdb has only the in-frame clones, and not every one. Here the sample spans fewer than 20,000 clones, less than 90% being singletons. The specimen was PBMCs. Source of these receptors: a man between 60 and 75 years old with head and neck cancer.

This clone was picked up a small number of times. CDR3 region: CASSLEDTQYF. DNA for the CDR3: TGTGCCAGCAGCTTAGAAGATACGCAGTATTTT. The rearrangement links TRBV5-4 to TRBJ2-3; no definite D call. Germline V gene sequence: CDR1 SGHNT, CDR2 YYREEE (reference sequence). The CDR3 contains 11 residues. Trimming cost V 2 bases and J 5 bases, with 3 bases left between them.

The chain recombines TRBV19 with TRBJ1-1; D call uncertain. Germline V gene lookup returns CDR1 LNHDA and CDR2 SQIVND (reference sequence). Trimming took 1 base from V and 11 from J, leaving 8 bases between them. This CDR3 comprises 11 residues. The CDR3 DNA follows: TGTGCCAGTAGTATAGCCCGCTGGGCTTTCTTT. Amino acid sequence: CASSIARWAFF.

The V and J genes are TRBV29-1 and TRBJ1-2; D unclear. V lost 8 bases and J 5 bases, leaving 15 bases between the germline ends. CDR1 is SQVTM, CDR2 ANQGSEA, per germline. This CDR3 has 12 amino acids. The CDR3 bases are TGCAGCACCCGGTCCTTGGGGTATGGCTACACCTTC. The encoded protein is CSTRSLGYGYTF.

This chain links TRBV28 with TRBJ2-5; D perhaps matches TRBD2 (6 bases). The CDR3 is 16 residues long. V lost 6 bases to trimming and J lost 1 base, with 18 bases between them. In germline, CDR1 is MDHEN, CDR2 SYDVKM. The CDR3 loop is CASRSNREKLQETQYF. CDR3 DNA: TGTGCCAGCAGATCTAACCGGGAGAAACTCCAAGAGACCCAGTACTTC.

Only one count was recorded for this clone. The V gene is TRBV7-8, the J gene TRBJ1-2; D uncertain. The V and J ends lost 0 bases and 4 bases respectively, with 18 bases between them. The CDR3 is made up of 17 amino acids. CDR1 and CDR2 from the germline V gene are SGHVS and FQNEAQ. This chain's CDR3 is CASSLARGQRTLYGYTF. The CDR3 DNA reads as TGTGCCAGCAGCTTAGCCCGGGGTCAACGGACCCTCTATGGCTACACCTTC.

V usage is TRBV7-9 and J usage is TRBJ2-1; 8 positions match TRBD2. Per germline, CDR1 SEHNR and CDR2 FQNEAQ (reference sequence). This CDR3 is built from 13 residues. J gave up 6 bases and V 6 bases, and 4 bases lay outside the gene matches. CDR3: CASSLGTSNEQFF. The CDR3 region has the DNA TGTGCCAGCAGTCTTGGGACTAGCAATGAGCAGTTCTTC.

CDR3: CASRGSDRRGTEAFF. CDR3 in DNA: TGTGCCAGTAGGGGGTCAGACCGCAGGGGCACTGAAGCTTTCTTT. The chain uses TRBV2 and TRBJ1-1; D might be TRBD1 (6 bases). The CDR3 consists of 15 residues. Between the trimmed V and J ends, which lost 9 bases and 4 bases, there was a span of 21 bases. The V gene's germline CDR1 is SNHLY and CDR2 FYNNEI.

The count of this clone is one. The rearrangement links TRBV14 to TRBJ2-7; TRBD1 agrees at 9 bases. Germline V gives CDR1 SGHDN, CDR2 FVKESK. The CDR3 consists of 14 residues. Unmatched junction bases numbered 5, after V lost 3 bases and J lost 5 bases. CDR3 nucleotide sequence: TGTGCCAGCAGCCAGGGACAGGGATGGAACGAGCAGTACTTC. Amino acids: CASSQGQGWNEQYF.

The CDR3 bases are TGTGCCAGCAGCGCGACAGGGGGCCGGGTGGACACCTTC. Encoded protein: CASSATGGRVDTF. The chain couples TRBV9 to TRBJ1-2; 10 nucleotides align to TRBD1. In germline, CDR1 is SGDLS, CDR2 YYNGEE. J gave up 12 bases and V 3 bases, and 8 bases lay outside the gene matches. The CDR3 has 13 amino acids. Combining the CDR3 with reference TRBV9 and TRBJ1-2 gives the whole variable domain DSGVTQTPKHLITATGQRVTLRCSPRSGDLSVYWYQQSLDQGLQFLIQYYNGEERAKGNILERFSAQQFPDLHSELNLSSLELGDSALYFCASSATGGRVDTFGSGTRLTVV.